Below are 14 T cell receptor beta chains sequenced from a single sample in a study of cytomegalovirus exposure and HLA in healthy donors. Method: immunoSEQ multiplex PCR; TCRdb's copy keeps in-frame clones and lacks some. This table holds roughly 56,000 clones, approximately 92% found once. What was sequenced was PBMCs. Source of these receptors: a man aged 18 to 35 in good health and CMV-seronegative.

V and J are TRBV27 and TRBJ2-1; 11 bases agree with TRBD2. The germline CDR1 and CDR2 sequences are MNHEY and SMNVEV (reference sequence). V shed 5 bases and J 10 bases; nucleotides not matched to a gene: 10. This CDR3 region has 15 residues. CDR3 loop: CASSRGLAGGWEQFF. The DNA of the CDR3 is TGTGCCAGCAGTCGAGGACTAGCGGGTGGTTGGGAGCAGTTCTTC.

This chain connects TRBV4-1 to TRBJ2-7, with 10 bases aligning to TRBD2. After removal of 3 bases from V and 6 bases from J, the junction contained 8 bases not matched to a gene. The germline gives CDR1 MGHRA, CDR2 YSYEKL. This CDR3 comprises 15 residues. For the CDR3, the DNA is TGCGCCAGCAGCCACCCTAGCGGGAGCGTCTTCGAGCAGTACTTC. Its translation is CASSHPSGSVFEQYF.

The table lists this clone with a count of one. The chain uses TRBV27 and TRBJ2-1; weak D call: TRBD2 (5 bases). V was shortened by 2 bases and J by 7 bases, with 12 bases between the two germline ends. The CDR3 is 14 amino acids. Looked up from germline, CDR1 is MNHEY and CDR2 is SMNVEV (reference sequence). CDR3 sequence reads: CASSLADLNNEQFF. DNA for the CDR3: TGTGCCAGCAGTTTAGCGGACTTGAATAATGAGCAGTTCTTC.

This chain uses TRBV15 with TRBJ2-7; 7 nucleotides align to TRBD2. This CDR3 region has 13 residues. V dropped 8 bases and J dropped 4; count of bases not matched to a gene: 8. Per the germline V gene, CDR1 is LNHNV and CDR2 is YYDKDF (reference sequence). CDR3: CATARDGGYEQYF. The CDR3 DNA reads TGTGCCACCGCTAGGGACGGGGGGTACGAGCAGTACTTC.

This clone was picked up a small number of times. The V call is TRBV7-2, the J call TRBJ2-1, with a weak D call TRBD2 (5 bases). The CDR3 loop spans 11 amino acids. Trimming took 5 bases from V and 10 from J, leaving 9 bases between them. Germline V gene lookup returns CDR1 SGHTA and CDR2 FQGNSA. The CDR3 sequence: CASSPRGEQFF. The CDR3 region has the DNA TGTGCCAGCAGCCCTCGGGGAGAGCAGTTCTTC.

This clone turned up a few times. V gene TRBV6-4 combines with J gene TRBJ2-7; 9 bases line up with TRBD1. The CDR3 is 12 amino acids. V was pared by 6 bases and J by 6 bases, with 3 bases of the junction left unmatched. Germline assignment: CDR1 MRHNA and CDR2 SNTAGT. For the CDR3, the DNA is TGTGCCAGCAGACAGGGGGCGCGCGAGCAGTACTTC. Amino acids: CASRQGAREQYF.

The chain recombines TRBV7-8 with TRBJ2-5; D possibly corresponds to TRBD2 (5 bases). The V gene lost 6 bases and the J gene lost 1 base, with 9 bases spanning the gap. Germline V lookup: CDR1 SGHVS, CDR2 FQNEAQ. The CDR3 covers 13 residues. CDR3: CASRKRFQETQYF. The CDR3 DNA sequence: TGTGCCAGCAGAAAGCGGTTCCAAGAGACCCAGTACTTC.

The chain couples TRBV2 to TRBJ1-2; D is perhaps TRBD1 (5 bases). The CDR3 is made up of 14 amino acids. V was trimmed by 6 bases and J by 4 bases, leaving 15 bases between them. Germline V CDR1 and CDR2: SNHLY, FYNNEI. The CDR3 spells CASSLWQGGYGYTF. The DNA of the CDR3 is TGTGCCAGCAGCCTCTGGCAGGGTGGCTATGGCTACACCTTC.

The chain joins TRBV27 to TRBJ1-1; a weak D match, TRBD1 (5 bases). Germline lookup yields CDR1 MNHEY and CDR2 SMNVEV (reference sequence). This CDR3 contains 15 residues. Trimming took off 5 bases at V and 0 bases at J, with 13 bases between the two ends. CDR3 amino acids: CASSQRQGMNTEAFF. DNA of the CDR3: TGTGCCAGCAGTCAACGGCAGGGTATGAACACTGAAGCTTTCTTT.

This sequence joins TRBV9 and TRBJ2-6; D is possibly TRBD2 (5 bases). The V gene lost 0 bases and the J gene lost 1 base, with 8 bases spanning the gap. CDR3 length: 16 residues. The germline V gene has CDR1 SGDLS and CDR2 YYNGEE. This CDR3 is CASSVARGSGANVLTF. The CDR3 DNA reads as TGTGCCAGCAGCGTAGCTCGGGGATCTGGGGCCAACGTCCTGACTTTC. The full variable domain, rest sourced from reference TRBV9 and TRBJ2-6, is DSGVTQTPKHLITATGQRVTLRCSPRSGDLSVYWYQQSLDQGLQFLIQYYNGEERAKGNILERFSAQQFPDLHSELNLSSLELGDSALYFCASSVARGSGANVLTFGAGSRLTVL.

The chain couples TRBV7-2 to TRBJ2-7; 9 bases match TRBD1. Germline V gives CDR1 SGHTA, CDR2 FQGNSA. The CDR3 loop spans 15 amino acids. Trimming removed 2 bases from V and 6 bases from J; junction bases left unmatched: 8. The CDR3, as DNA: TGTGCCAGCAGCTTATCTCTGACAGGGGGACTCGAGCAGTACTTC. Residues: CASSLSLTGGLEQYF.

This sequence joins TRBV28 and TRBJ2-7; possibly TRBD2 for D (5 bases). CDR3 length equals 15 residues. The germline gives CDR1 MDHEN, CDR2 SYDVKM. V was clipped by 4 bases and J by 2 bases, with 15 bases between them. CDR3 DNA sequence: TGTGCCAGCAGTTCCACGGAGCGGTCCCCCTACGAGCAGTACTTC. It specifies CASSSTERSPYEQYF.

The V gene is TRBV10-3, the J gene TRBJ2-1; D perhaps matches TRBD1 (5 bases). The CDR3 consists of 13 residues. The germline V and J ends were trimmed by 0 bases and 10 bases, with 10 bases remaining between them. CDR1 and CDR2 (germline): ENHRY, SYGVKD. The DNA for the CDR3 is TGTGCCATCAGTGAGTCACAGGTAAACGAGCAGTTCTTC. Its protein is CAISESQVNEQFF.

The chain is built from TRBV7-8 and TRBJ1-1; 7 nucleotides line up with TRBD1. J was trimmed by 0 bases and V by 0 bases; bases with no gene match: 7. Germline-derived CDR1 and CDR2 are SGHVS and FQNEAQ. The CDR3 totals 17 residues. CDR3 sequence reads: CASSLAGTEVMNTEAFF. The CDR3 DNA sequence: TGTGCCAGCAGCTTAGCGGGGACAGAAGTTATGAACACTGAAGCTTTCTTT. The full variable domain, in which reference TRBV7-8 and TRBJ1-1 provide the parts outside the CDR3, is GAGVSQSPRYKVAKRGQDVALRCDPISGHVSLFWYQQALGQGPEFLTYFQNEAQLDKSGLPSDRFFAERPEGSVSTLKIQRTQQEDSAVYLCASSLAGTEVMNTEAFFGQGTRLTVV.